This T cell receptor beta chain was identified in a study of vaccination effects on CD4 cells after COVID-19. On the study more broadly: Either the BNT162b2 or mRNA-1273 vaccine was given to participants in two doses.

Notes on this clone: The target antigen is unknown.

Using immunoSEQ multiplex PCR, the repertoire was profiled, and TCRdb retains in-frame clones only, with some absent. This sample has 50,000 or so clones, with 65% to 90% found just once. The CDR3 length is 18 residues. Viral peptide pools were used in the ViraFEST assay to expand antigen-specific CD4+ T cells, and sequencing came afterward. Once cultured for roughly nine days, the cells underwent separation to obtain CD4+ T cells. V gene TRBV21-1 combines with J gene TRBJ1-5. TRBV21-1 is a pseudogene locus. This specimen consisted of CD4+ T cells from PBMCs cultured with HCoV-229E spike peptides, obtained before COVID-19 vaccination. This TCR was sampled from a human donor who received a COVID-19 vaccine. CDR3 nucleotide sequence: TGTGCCAGCAGCAACCTGAGTCTAACTCTACTTAGCAATCAGCCCCAGCATTTT. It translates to CASSNLSLTLLSNQPQHF.